Sequencing of this T cell receptor (beta chain) was carried out in a study of Graves' ophthalmopathy and Graves' hyperthyroidism. Hyperthyroidism patients, aged 18 to 65, were newly diagnosed, under 2 months' duration. If patients had other autoimmune diseases, uncontrolled infections, pregnancy or lactation, they were excluded. Study observations and caveats: Sensitivity reached more than 70% and specificity 72.22% when the model predicted ophthalmopathy progression. Most thyroid-expanded clonotypes exceeding 0.001 frequency were also found in blood.

This clonotype was observed a handful of times. Its antigen is not known. V gave up 4 bases and J gave up 3 bases, with 13 bases separating them. CDR3 size: 14 residues. TCR beta CDR3 regions were amplified from RNA transcripts. RT-PCR was first run with HTBI primers, then multiplex PCR in a second round. TCRdb re-derived calls from the multiplex PCR reads in MiXCR, one entry per CDR3 protein. The sample contains over a million distinct CDR3 sequences, roughly 35% of which appear only once. This receptor was taken from an adult man with Graves' hyperthyroidism. What was sequenced was peripheral blood or thyroid tissue (not recorded which). The V call is TRBV12-3 or TRBV12-4, the J call TRBJ2-7; D tentatively reads TRBD1 or TRBD2 (5 bases each). CDR3 loop: CASSSPGLHYEQYF. In DNA form, the CDR3 reads TGTGCCAGCAGTTCTCCGGGGCTTCACTACGAGCAGTACTTC.